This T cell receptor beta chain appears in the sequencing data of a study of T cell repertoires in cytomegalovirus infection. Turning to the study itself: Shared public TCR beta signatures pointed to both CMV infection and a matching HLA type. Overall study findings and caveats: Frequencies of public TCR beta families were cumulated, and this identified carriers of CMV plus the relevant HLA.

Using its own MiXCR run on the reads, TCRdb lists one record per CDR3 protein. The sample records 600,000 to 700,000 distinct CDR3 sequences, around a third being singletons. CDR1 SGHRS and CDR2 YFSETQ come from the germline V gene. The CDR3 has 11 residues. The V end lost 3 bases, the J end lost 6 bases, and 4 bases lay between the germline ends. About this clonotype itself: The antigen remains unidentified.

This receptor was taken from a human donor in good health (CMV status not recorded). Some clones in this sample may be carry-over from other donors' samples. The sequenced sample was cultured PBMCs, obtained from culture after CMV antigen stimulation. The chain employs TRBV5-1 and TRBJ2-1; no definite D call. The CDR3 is CASSWTNEQFF. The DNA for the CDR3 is TGCGCCAGCAGCTGGACCAATGAGCAGTTCTTC.